Presented here are 30 T cell receptor beta chains from one specimen sequenced in a study of T-cell reconstitution after alpha-beta-depleted transplantation in children. Regarding the study as a whole: T-cell numbers and diversity, one year after transplant, stemmed largely from T cells that were newly produced.

Their specific antigens are unknown. For TCRbeta, the library was prepared with unique molecular identifiers. A single record per CDR3 protein comes from TCRdb applying MiXCR to the PCR reads. Here the sample spans a few hundred thousand distinct CDR3 sequences, 6% to 10% being singletons. The input for sequencing was peripheral blood, taken 360 days after TCRalphabeta/CD19-depleted stem cell transplant. These receptors were obtained from a female patient aged 2 to 10 who had a stem cell transplant for Fanconi anemia, so the T cells may come from the graft donor.

This clonotype was found many times. This chain uses TRBV3-1 with TRBJ2-1; TRBD1 agrees at 7 bases. The junction had 5 bases not matched to a gene; V was cut back by 1 base and J by 11 bases. Germline CDR1 and CDR2: LGHDT and YNNKEL (reference sequence). This CDR3 is built from 13 residues. CDR3 region: CASSQVPTGKQFF. The CDR3 DNA is TGTGCCAGCAGCCAAGTTCCGACAGGGAAGCAGTTCTTC.

The rearrangement joins TRBV6-2 or TRBV6-3 to TRBJ1-1, with D maybe TRBD1 (6 bases). The germline CDR1 and CDR2 sequences are MNHEY and SVGEGT. Trimming removed 6 bases at V and 8 bases at J, with 16 bases between. This CDR3 has 13 amino acids. DNA of the CDR3: TGTGCCAGCAGCCAGGGGCAACTGAGGGAAGCTTTCTTT. Its translation is CASSQGQLREAFF.

This clonotype was seen at least ten times. The gene calls are TRBV20-1 and TRBJ2-7, with D perhaps matching TRBD2 (6 bases). Germline CDR1 is DFQATT and CDR2 is SNEGSKA (reference sequence). CDR3 length: 16 amino acids. V was cut by 0 bases and J by 4 bases, with 19 bases left in between. The CDR3: CSARDRKRGTRYEQYF. For the CDR3, the DNA is TGCAGTGCTAGAGATCGTAAACGCGGGACGAGGTACGAGCAGTACTTC.

This clonotype was seen ten or more times. The rearrangement uses TRBV12-3 or TRBV12-4 and TRBJ2-7, with D possibly matching TRBD1 (6 bases). Trimming shortened V by 8 bases and J by 0 bases, and 11 bases separated the two germline ends. This CDR3 is built from 13 residues. The CDR3 DNA reads as TGTGCCAGCCTGGGACAACCCTCCTACGAGCAGTACTTC. Translated: CASLGQPSYEQYF.

The chain combines TRBV21-1 with TRBJ1-1. TRBV21-1 is a pseudogene. The CDR3 is 18 residues long. Here the CDR3 reads CASSATDEQSFMNTEAFF. The CDR3 region has the DNA TGTGCCAGCAGCGCAACAGACGAACAGTCGTTCATGAACACTGAAGCTTTCTTT.

The chain is built from TRBV27 and TRBJ2-2, with D possibly TRBD1 on 6 matching bases. The germline V and J ends were trimmed by 6 bases and 1 base, with 21 bases remaining between them. The germline V gene encodes CDR1 MNHEY and CDR2 SMNVEV (reference sequence). This CDR3 is 18 amino acids long. CDR3 residues: CASRRGVGGIQNTGELFF. In nucleotides, the CDR3 is TGTGCCAGCAGACGAGGAGTAGGGGGAATTCAGAACACCGGGGAGCTGTTTTTT.

This clonotype was detected only a few times. V usage is TRBV7-2 and J usage is TRBJ2-7, with 10 bases identical to TRBD2. The CDR3 is made up of 15 amino acids. Germline CDR1 and CDR2: SGHTA and FQGNSA. V dropped 5 bases and J dropped 2; count of bases not matched to a gene: 6. CDR3 nucleotide sequence: TGTGCCAGCAGCAAGACTAGCGGGCTTACCTACGAGCAGTACTTC. Its translation is CASSKTSGLTYEQYF.

In its sample, this clonotype ranks as large (0.1 to 1%). The chain has TRBV20-1 and TRBJ2-7, with D possibly matching TRBD2 (5 bases). Germline CDR1 DFQATT, CDR2 SNEGSKA (reference sequence). The CDR3 is made up of 16 amino acids. Trimming stripped 2 bases from V and 0 bases from J, with 17 bases between. The DNA of the CDR3 is TGCAGTGCTAGAAACCCTGGACTTACGAGCTCCTACGAGCAGTACTTC. This sequence encodes CSARNPGLTSSYEQYF.

This chain links TRBV5-5 with TRBJ1-2; D not certain. The V gene lost 2 bases and the J gene lost 4 bases, with 6 bases spanning the gap. CDR1 is SGHKS, CDR2 YYEKEE, per germline (reference sequence). The CDR3 sequence is 12 residues long. CDR3 in DNA: TGTGCCAGCAGCTTCCAGGTCTATGGCTACACCTTC. Protein product: CASSFQVYGYTF.

This clonotype was observed a handful of times. V and J are TRBV7-2 and TRBJ2-1; TRBD2 matches 12 bases. V lost 6 bases and J lost 0; bases outside the gene matches: 6. Germline assignment: CDR1 SGHTA and CDR2 FQGNSA. The CDR3 extends over 17 amino acids. CDR3 sequence (DNA): TGTGCCAGCAGGTGGACTAGCGGGATGAGCTCCTACAATGAGCAGTTCTTC. This codes for CASRWTSGMSSYNEQFF. The whole variable domain, filled in from reference TRBV7-2 and TRBJ2-1, reads GAGVSQSPSNKVTEKGKDVELRCDPISGHTALYWYRQSLGQGLEFLIYFQGNSAPDKSGLPSDRFSAERTGGSVSTLTIQRTQQEDSAVYLCASRWTSGMSSYNEQFFGPGTRLTVL.

There are a few counts of this clonotype. The gene calls are TRBV15 and TRBJ1-5, with D uncertain. This CDR3 has 13 amino acids. V shed 3 bases and J shed 9 bases, with 12 bases lying between them. The V gene's germline CDR1 is LNHNV and CDR2 YYDKDF (reference sequence). CDR3 region: CATSSIPLTPQHF. CDR3 nucleotide sequence: TGTGCCACCAGCAGTATTCCTCTAACGCCCCAGCATTTT. Full variable domain (rest looked up from reference TRBV15 and TRBJ1-5): DAMVIQNPRYQVTQFGKPVTLSCSQTLNHNVMYWYQQKSSQAPKLLFHYYDKDFNNEADTPDNFQSRRPNTSFCFLDIRSPGLGDTAMYLCATSSIPLTPQHFGDGTRLSIL.

The V call is TRBV7-9, the J call TRBJ2-1; D is possibly TRBD1 (5 bases). Germline V CDR1 and CDR2: SEHNR, FQNEAQ (reference sequence). Trimming stripped 2 bases from V and 6 bases from J, with 14 bases between. The CDR3 is made up of 15 amino acids. The CDR3 here is CASSLFDSLSNEQFF. The CDR3 region has the DNA TGTGCCAGCAGCTTATTCGACAGTTTGAGCAATGAGCAGTTCTTC.

The chain carries TRBV28 and TRBJ1-1, with D unclear. CDR3 length: 16 residues. The V gene lost 8 bases and the J gene lost 0 bases, with 19 bases spanning the gap. In germline, CDR1 is MDHEN, CDR2 SYDVKM. DNA for the CDR3: TGTGCCAGCCAACACTACCGGACGCCCATGAACACTGAAGCTTTCTTT. Encoded protein: CASQHYRTPMNTEAFF.

Ten or more counts support this clonotype. This chain links TRBV15 with TRBJ2-1; 7 bases are a match to TRBD2. Germline values: CDR1 LNHNV, CDR2 YYDKDF (reference sequence). After removal of 4 bases from V and 1 base from J, the junction contained 4 bases not matched to a gene. The CDR3 sequence is 15 residues long. For the CDR3, the DNA is TGTGCCACCAGCACCTTCGGGGGGTCCTACAATGAGCAGTTCTTC. Its translation: CATSTFGGSYNEQFF.

This clonotype was observed at least ten times. The chain is built from TRBV20-1 and TRBJ1-5; D gene uncertain. Trimming cost V 5 bases and J 2 bases, with 10 bases left between them. Germline CDR1 and CDR2: DFQATT and SNEGSKA (reference sequence). CDR3 length: 13 amino acids. DNA for the CDR3: TGCAGTGCTCCTCGGTCTGGCAATCAGCCCCAGCATTTT. Amino acids: CSAPRSGNQPQHF.

This clonotype was detected a few times. The gene calls are TRBV5-1 and TRBJ2-3; the match to TRBD2 covers 10 bases. CDR3 length: 17 residues. J lost 6 bases, V lost 0 bases, and 10 bases had no gene match. The germline gives CDR1 SGHRS, CDR2 YFSETQ. CDR3 in DNA: TGCGCCAGCAGCTTGGCCGGACTTAGCGGGGGGCCGGATACGCAGTATTTT. This codes for CASSLAGLSGGPDTQYF.

The rearrangement links TRBV3-1 to TRBJ2-5, with a weak D call TRBD1 (5 bases). The CDR3 totals 16 residues. The V end lost 4 bases, the J end lost 5 bases, and 20 bases lay between the germline ends. CDR1 is LGHDT, CDR2 YNNKEL, per germline (reference sequence). The CDR3 region is CASSPPRTLGVETQYF. The CDR3 bases are TGTGCCAGCAGCCCGCCACGTACCCTAGGGGTGGAGACCCAGTACTTC.

This clonotype appeared many times. V gene TRBV14 combines with J gene TRBJ2-5; 9 bases are shared with TRBD2. The CDR3 consists of 15 residues. The trim removed 4 bases at V and 2 bases at J, leaving 5 bases unmatched. Germline CDR1 is SGHDN and CDR2 is FVKESK. The CDR3 region is CASSLGTSIQETQYF. For the CDR3, the DNA is TGTGCCAGCAGCCTAGGGACTAGCATTCAAGAGACCCAGTACTTC. Looking up the rest from reference TRBV14 and TRBJ2-5 gives the full variable domain: EAGVTQFPSHSVIEKGQTVTLRCDPISGHDNLYWYRRVMGKEIKFLLHFVKESKQDESGMPNNRFLAERTGGTYSTLKVQPAELEDSGVYFCASSLGTSIQETQYFGPGTRLLVL.

The rearrangement links TRBV6-5 to TRBJ1-1, with D uncertain. Germline CDR1 and CDR2: MNHEY and SVGAGI. The CDR3 length is 17 residues. The germline V and J ends were trimmed by 2 bases and 4 bases, with 20 bases remaining between them. For the CDR3, the DNA is TGTGCCAGCAGTTACGTCGGGCCTAGGTGGGATATCACTGAAGCTTTCTTT. It codes for CASSYVGPRWDITEAFF.

There are many counts of this clonotype. The V call is TRBV12-3 or TRBV12-4, the J call TRBJ2-2; 10 bases match TRBD1. V was pared by 7 bases and J by 7 bases, with 9 bases of the junction left unmatched. The CDR3 runs 15 residues. The CDR3 here is CASIPTGGFDGELFF. CDR3 nucleotides: TGTGCCAGCATCCCGACAGGGGGCTTCGACGGGGAGCTGTTTTTT.

This clonotype was observed many times. The CDR3 is CASSLELGWEQYV. As DNA, the CDR3 is TGCGCCAGCAGCTTGGAGCTGGGTTGGGAGCAGTACGTC. The chain links TRBV5-1 to TRBJ2-7, with D hard to call. This CDR3 spans 13 amino acids. Looked up from germline, CDR1 is SGHRS and CDR2 is YFSETQ. The V and J ends lost 0 bases and 7 bases respectively, with 11 bases between them.

V is TRBV7-6 and J is TRBJ2-5; 10 nucleotides align to TRBD2. Germline CDR1 reads SGHVS; CDR2 reads FNYEAQ. V shed 8 bases and J 5 bases; nucleotides not matched to a gene: 11. The CDR3 runs 15 residues. The CDR3 region is CASLVGSGGAETQYF. CDR3 DNA sequence: TGTGCCAGCCTGGTCGGAAGCGGGGGGGCGGAGACCCAGTACTTC. Looking up the rest from reference TRBV7-6 and TRBJ2-5 gives the full variable domain: GAGVSQSPRYKVTKRGQDVALRCDPISGHVSLYWYRQALGQGPEFLTYFNYEAQQDKSGLPNDRFSAERPEGSISTLTIQRTEQRDSAMYRCASLVGSGGAETQYFGPGTRLLVL.

This chain joins TRBV13 and TRBJ2-6; TRBD2 aligns across 14 bases. The germline V gene has CDR1 PRHDT and CDR2 FYEKMQ (reference sequence). CDR3 size: 17 residues. The V gene end was trimmed by 5 bases and the J gene end by 2 bases; junction bases not matched to a gene: 2. The CDR3 coding sequence is TGTGCCAGCAGCACGACTAGCGGGGGGGCTGGGGCCAACGTCCTGACTTTC. This codes for CASSTTSGGAGANVLTF.

At least ten counts were recorded for this clonotype. V and J are TRBV20-1 and TRBJ2-4; 7 nucleotides agree with TRBD2. The V segment lost 1 base and the J segment 4 bases; nucleotides outside the gene matches: 10. The CDR3 covers 16 residues. Germline CDR1 is DFQATT and CDR2 is SNEGSKA (reference sequence). In DNA form, the CDR3 reads TGCAGTGCTAGAGCATTGGGAGGGCGGGGGAAAAACATTCAGTACTTC. Translating it yields CSARALGGRGKNIQYF.

This clonotype was detected ten times or more. The chain combines TRBV12-3 or TRBV12-4 with TRBJ1-2; the D gene is possibly TRBD1 (6 bases). CDR3 length equals 13 residues. The V and J ends lost 3 bases and 8 bases respectively, with 13 bases between them. In DNA, the CDR3 is TGTGCCAGCAGTTTGGGCAGGGGATTGGGCTACACCTTC. It encodes CASSLGRGLGYTF.

J is TRBJ2-1 and V is TRBV6-5; D is perhaps TRBD1 (6 bases). CDR3 length equals 13 residues. Trimming took off 5 bases at V and 4 bases at J, with 9 bases between the two ends. The V gene's germline CDR1 is MNHEY and CDR2 SVGAGI. Written as DNA, the CDR3 is TGTGCCAGCAGTCGGGACAAGTACAATGAGCAGTTCTTC. Amino acid sequence: CASSRDKYNEQFF.

Comment on this clonotype: This clone may be a read error of a much larger clone one base away. The chain carries TRBV9 and TRBJ2-5; D possibly corresponds to TRBD2 (5 bases). Per the germline V gene, CDR1 is SGDLS and CDR2 is YYNGEE. This CDR3 contains 12 residues. This chain's CDR3 is CAGSISGETQYF. The CDR3 nucleotides read TGTGCCGGCAGCATCTCGGGGGAGACCCAGTACTTC.

This clonotype was recorded at least ten times. The genes are TRBV6-5 and TRBJ1-1; 8 nucleotides line up with TRBD1. Germline CDR1 reads MNHEY; CDR2 reads SVGAGI. This CDR3 is 15 amino acids long. V lost 4 bases to trimming and J lost 1 base; unmatched junction nucleotides: 5. The CDR3 protein is CASSFRDRPNTEAFF. In DNA form, the CDR3 reads TGTGCCAGCAGTTTCCGGGACAGGCCGAACACTGAAGCTTTCTTT.

This clonotype appeared many times. This chain uses TRBV4-3 with TRBJ2-3, with D possibly being TRBD2 (6 bases). Germline values: CDR1 LGHNA, CDR2 YSLEER. The ends were cut back, 1 base at V and 1 base at J, with 6 bases in the middle. There are 14 residues in the CDR3. CDR3 DNA: TGCGCCAGCAGCCAAGCGGGGGGCACAGATACGCAGTATTTT. Encoded protein: CASSQAGGTDTQYF.

This clonotype has a count of ten or more. The gene calls are TRBV12-3 or TRBV12-4 and TRBJ2-2; tentative D call: TRBD1 (6 bases). CDR3 length: 16 residues. Trimming removed 6 bases at V and 6 bases at J, with 20 bases between. The CDR3 loop reads CASRLQGEWFAGELFF. In nucleotides, the CDR3 is TGTGCCAGCAGACTACAGGGAGAGTGGTTCGCCGGGGAGCTGTTTTTT.